This TCR beta chain was sequenced for a study of cytomegalovirus exposure and HLA in healthy donors (dated by TCRdb to the late 2010s). In the study overall: According to an earlier analysis of around 600 of the donors, roughly 180 million T cells yielded over 90 million unique TCR beta sequences and approximately 300 Gb of sequence data. In a later analysis, previously published TCR beta repertoires from some 640 donors were re-analyzed and high-resolution HLA genotyping was added so that TCR occurrence patterns could be studied. The study aimed to test whether cataloging public T cell receptors could reveal signatures of past pathogen exposure. Both class I and class II loci were covered by HLA typing, at four-digit resolution. Around 300 gigabases of sequencing data and tens of millions of unique TCR sequences were included in an early release covering about 700 HLA-typed donors. Rather than drawing on any new phenotypic data, the later analysis identified candidate immune exposures from TCR beta sequences and the way those sequences occurred across donors. Among the roughly 390 genotyped donors, 81% belonged to the genetic ancestry cluster associated with self-reported Caucasian donors. In an earlier analysis of 500 to 650 of the donors, high-throughput TCR beta sequencing was used to judge whether each TCR beta V gene segment behaved as functional or pseudogenic. Alongside the repertoire data, information on donor age, sex, ethnicity and CMV serostatus was compiled. The study profiled the T cell repertoires of hundreds of subjects by immunosequencing and related them to cytomegalovirus serostatus. Among 300 to 450 genotyped donors of the cohort, an average of about 240,000 unique TCR beta nucleotide sequences were sequenced per donor, around 20% of them non-productive. A later genetic analysis took genome-wide SNP genotypes for about three fifths of the roughly 700 donors and used that subset as a discovery cohort. All discovery cohort repertoires had been generated on a single sequencing platform. Besides the first cohort of approximately 710 subjects, a separate validation cohort made up of 120 different subjects was used. The number of donors typed differed by locus, with 629-630 for A, B, C, DRB1 and DQB1, approximately 500 for DQA1, 600 to 610 for DPA1, and 450 to 480 for DPB1. About five DR-DQ haplotypes were handled as single units for association and clustering, since linkage in the cohort was strong. To predict cytomegalovirus infection status, the study combined high-throughput TCR immunosequencing, statistical association of individual TCRs with disease status, and machine learning. General study outcomes and caveats: The cohort was sequenced for TCR beta chains only, and without alpha or paired-chain data the features that could be detected were limited. Roughly uniform sequencing depth across donors was assumed in presence/absence analyses, although this assumption may not hold. Broadly in line with IMGT annotations, most TCR beta V segments showed up in productive rearrangements about 87% or about 30% of the time in an earlier analysis of around 550 of the donors. Immune exposure information for the cohort was limited to CMV serostatus. When HLA alleles, especially DR and DQ, strongly co-occurred, attributing TCR associations to individual alleles was difficult. HLA typing was unavailable for some donors at each locus, so association tests used only the typed subset. In a later genetic analysis, a missense DCLRE1C variant was associated with V-gene and J-gene trimming of TCR beta chains, and the association was replicated in an independent cohort. According to a later analysis, parvovirus B19, influenza, CMV and Epstein-Barr virus appeared linked to several top co-occurrence clusters. Specific HLA alleles were associated with roughly 17,000 TCR beta sequences at a false discovery rate of 0.05 in a later analysis. A group of highly shared sequence variants was considered likely to be a technical artifact of the sequencing pipeline. According to a later analysis, TCR association rates differed among HLA loci, with DRB1 alleles showing the most associated TCRs and HLA-C alleles showing the fewest. Because counts were too low, about 18 rarely observed V segments, including chromosome 9 orphons, were excluded from the earlier analysis of 587 of the donors. It was suggested by the authors that the approach could potentially be generalized to other disease states and immunological phenotypes. Three of the identified cytomegalovirus-associated TCR beta chains were confirmed in vitro to be specific for cytomegalovirus antigens. The study gave a list of over 150 TCR beta chains associated with cytomegalovirus. Most CMV-associated TCR beta chains appeared to be HLA-restricted in a later analysis, and the HLA associations seemed to be driven largely by CMV exposure. Some IMGT-functional V segments, including TRBV6-2 and TRBV6-3, could not be told apart with the 87-base-pair reads, so those segments were excluded. In a later analysis, HLA-associated TCR beta chains showed more clonal expansion and lower generation probabilities than non-associated chains that were equally common. Compared with the approximately 700-donor mean, donors in an Asian-associated ancestry cluster had fewer N-insertions in productive TCRs, according to a later genetic analysis. The classifier was reported to diagnose cytomegalovirus status with high specificity and sensitivity in both the original cohort and the validation cohort. Linkage disequilibrium might explain the correlated functional status among segregating V segments, but an unknown experimental factor could not be ruled out. A further reported finding was that TCR beta sequences accurately predicted the HLA-A and HLA-B alleles for most subjects in the first cohort. Most TCR sequences were observed very rarely across donors, whereas some public TCRs were present in many individuals.

The library was generated by the immunoSEQ multiplex PCR assay. For the multiplex PCR, a mixture combining 60 forward primers for TCR Vbeta segments and 13 reverse primers for TCR Jbeta segments was used. Amplification of the CDR3 region of rearranged TCR beta genes was performed with a multiplex PCR assay on genomic DNA. On the Illumina HiSeq System, the amplified TCR beta libraries were sequenced as 87-base-pair reads. In the original analysis: A later analysis counted about 82 million unique TCR beta chains across the 600 to 850 repertoires, and 10 million to 12 million of these chains were shared by at least two donors. Raw reads were error-corrected and collapsed into unique sequences by a nearest-neighbor algorithm in which closely related sequences were merged to remove PCR and sequencing errors. V, D and J gene segments were assigned by aligning CDR3 sequences to IMGT reference sequences. For a sequence to be retained, a match of at least six nucleotides was required to both a V gene segment and a J gene segment. A rearrangement was called productive if the CDR3 had no stop codons and remained in frame with V and J, and every other rearrangement was called non-productive. Following IMGT convention, CDR3 was defined as the stretch from the second conserved V-encoded cysteine to the conserved J-encoded phenylalanine. In an earlier analysis of around 570 of the donors, sequences lacking an unambiguous match to a single V gene segment were excluded. An earlier analysis of just under 600 of the donors called V segments functional above 56.7% productive rearrangements and segregating when the between-donor standard deviation exceeded 5%. A statistical classification framework was built to diagnose cytomegalovirus status from the catalog of TCR beta chain sequences. V and J gene assignment, in a later analysis, came from comparing TCR nucleotide sequences with IMGT/GENE-DB human TR gene sequences. Using the TCRdist pipeline, a later analysis assigned CDR3 sequences along with most-parsimonious VDJ recombination scenarios. In a later analysis, each TCR beta chain was defined by its CDR3 amino acid sequence together with its V-gene family, and reads lacking a unique V-gene family were excluded. As a way to deal with suspected cross-contamination and a sequencing artifact, a later analysis dropped over 550 nucleotide sequences that were highly shared and had low generation probability. For each public chain, a later analysis derived a clonal expansion index from normalized ranks of inferred template counts within each repertoire. In a later analysis, generation probabilities were computed with a VDJ recombination model fitted to out-of-frame rearrangements, and the resulting probabilities were checked against IGoR. In a later analysis, hypergeometric tests were used to score TCR-TCR, TCR-HLA and TCR-CMV co-occurrence, with a repertoire-size bias correction applied to TCR pairs. To estimate false discovery rates, a later analysis permuted the HLA or CMV assignments 20 times. In a later analysis, co-occurring TCRs were grouped using DBSCAN, with TCRdist sequence similarity added in when clustering inside HLA-allele-positive subsets. Repertoires with fewer than 30,000 or more than 120,000 public chains were left out of co-occurrence clustering, as were about five repertoires with anomalous nucleotide sharing. Sourced from immuneACCESS, this table was stored by TCRdb with only in-frame sequences that have V and J called. A share of the clones is absent; for the studies checked, an unresolved V gene accounts for under half, and the remainder has no known explanation. V and J calls and clone size are copied from that table; D and trimming were computed from the DNA. The sample data list 160,000 or so clones, and roughly two thirds of these were observed just once. The ten largest clones add up to 2.8% of the sample.

The cohort comprised fewer than 750 healthy bone marrow donors. All cohort members were sampled while nominally healthy, although unrecorded immune exposures were likely present. The donor was CMV seronegative and belonged to the group of 350 to 400 seronegative cohort members. Each donor provided a peripheral blood sample, and peripheral blood mononuclear cells were used for TCR beta sequencing. The Qiagen DNeasy Blood Extraction Kit was used to extract genomic DNA from the blood cell samples. CDR1 MNHEY and CDR2 SVGAGI were looked up in the germline V gene. Its CDR3 holds 15 amino acids, cysteine through phenylalanine. Of all the DNA, just the CDR3 is kept, 45 bases in frame from base 1. V is trimmed back by 4 bases and J by 3 bases, and the junction contains 8 bases that no gene match accounts for. Details on this clone: The target of this receptor is not known. No per-base quality is available; no much larger clone lies one base away.

What was sequenced was PBMCs. This sequence was found in a woman younger than 45 in good health and CMV-seronegative. The chain joins TRBV6-5 to TRBJ1-1; 7 nucleotides in the junction match TRBD1. The nucleotide sequence is given as TGTGCCAGCAGTTCAGGGGGTGGGTACGACACTGAAGCTTTCTTT. This gives the protein CASSSGGGYDTEAFF.